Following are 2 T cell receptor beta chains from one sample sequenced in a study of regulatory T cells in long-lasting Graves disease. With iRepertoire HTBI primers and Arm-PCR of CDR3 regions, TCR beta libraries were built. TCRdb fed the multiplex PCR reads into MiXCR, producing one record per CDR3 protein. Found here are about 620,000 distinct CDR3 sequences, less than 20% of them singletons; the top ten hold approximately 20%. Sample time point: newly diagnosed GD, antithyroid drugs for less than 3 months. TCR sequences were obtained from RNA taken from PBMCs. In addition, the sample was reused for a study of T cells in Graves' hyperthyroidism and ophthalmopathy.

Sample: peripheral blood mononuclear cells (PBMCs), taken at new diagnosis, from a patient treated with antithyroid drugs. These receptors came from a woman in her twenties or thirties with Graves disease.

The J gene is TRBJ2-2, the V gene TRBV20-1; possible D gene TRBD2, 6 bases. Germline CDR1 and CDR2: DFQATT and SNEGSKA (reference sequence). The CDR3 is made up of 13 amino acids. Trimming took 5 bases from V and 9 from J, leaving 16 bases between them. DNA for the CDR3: TGCAGTGCTCGACGGGACTCCCAGTGGGAGCTGTTTTTT. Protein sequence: CSARRDSQWELFF.

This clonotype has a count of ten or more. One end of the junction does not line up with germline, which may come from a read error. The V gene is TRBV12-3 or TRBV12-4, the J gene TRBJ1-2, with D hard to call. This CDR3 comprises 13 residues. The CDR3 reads CASSLALNYGYTF. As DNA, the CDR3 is TGTGCCAGCAGTCTAGCTCTTAACTATGGCTACACCTTC.